This record covers a single T cell receptor beta chain. The germline V and J ends were trimmed by 0 bases and 2 bases, with 11 bases remaining between them. Per the germline V gene, CDR1 is KGHSH and CDR2 is LQKENI. The CDR3 is made up of 16 amino acids. The record originates from a study of blood T cell repertoires in COVID-19. Study in general: PBMCs, B-cell-depleted T cells, or T cells provided the cDNA or gDNA that made up the material.

Profiled with immunoSEQ multiplex PCR; TCRdb holds only in-frame clones, not every one. Among under 250,000 clones listed, about 84% were seen once. The rearrangement joins TRBV18 to TRBJ1-3; D is perhaps TRBD1 (5 bases). The clonotype was recovered from a woman older than 75 with COVID-19, enrolled during active disease. The sequencing input was peripheral blood. The DNA for the CDR3 is TGTGCCAGCTCACCACCGACGGGGGGTCCTGGAAACACCATATATTTT. This translates into CASSPPTGGPGNTIYF.